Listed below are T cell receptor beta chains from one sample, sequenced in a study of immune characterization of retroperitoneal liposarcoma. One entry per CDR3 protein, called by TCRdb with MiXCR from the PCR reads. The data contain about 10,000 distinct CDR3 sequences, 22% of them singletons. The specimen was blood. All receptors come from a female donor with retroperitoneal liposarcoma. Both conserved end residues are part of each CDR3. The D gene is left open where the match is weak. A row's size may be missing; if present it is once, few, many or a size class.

cdr3_nt: TGTGCCAGCAGACCCGGACTAGTCTCTACCTACGAGCAGTACTTC
cdr3_aa: CASRPGLVSTYEQYF
v_call: TRBV6-1
clone_size: many
d_call: TRBD2
j_call: TRBJ2-7

cdr3_nt: TGTGCCAGCAGTGAGGGGAGGTACACTGAAGCTTTCTTT
cdr3_aa: CASSEGRYTEAFF
v_call: TRBV6-1
clone_size: NA
d_call: NA
j_call: TRBJ1-1

cdr3_nt: TGTGCCAGCAGCTCCCGGGACAGGGACGGGGAGACCCAGTACTTC
cdr3_aa: CASSSRDRDGETQYF
v_call: TRBV7-6
clone_size: few
d_call: TRBD1
j_call: TRBJ2-5

cdr3_nt: TGTGCCAGCAGTCCCCTGGAGCCCTCTGCCAACTATGGCTACACCTTC
cdr3_aa: CASSPLEPSANYGYTF
v_call: TRBV6-6
clone_size: many
d_call: NA
j_call: TRBJ1-2

cdr3_nt: TGTGCCAGCAGTTCTCCCGGGACTAGCTCCTACAATGAGCAGTTCTTC
cdr3_aa: CASSSPGTSSYNEQFF
v_call: TRBV6-1
clone_size: many
d_call: TRBD2
j_call: TRBJ2-1

cdr3_nt: TGTGCCAGCAGACCAAATAGCGGGAGTGAGTATAATGAGCAGTTCTTC
cdr3_aa: CASRPNSGSEYNEQFF
v_call: TRBV12-3/TRBV12-4
clone_size: many
d_call: TRBD2
j_call: TRBJ2-1

cdr3_nt: TGTGCCAGCAGTTATTCGGGGACCGGGTACCAAGAGACCCAGTTCTTT
cdr3_aa: CASSYSGTGYQETQFF
v_call: TRBV6-6
clone_size: few
d_call: NA
j_call: TRBJ2-5

cdr3_nt: TGTGCCAGCAGCTTAACGGTATCTGGGGCCAACGTCCTGACTTTC
cdr3_aa: CASSLTVSGANVLTF
v_call: TRBV7-6
clone_size: NA
d_call: NA
j_call: TRBJ2-6

cdr3_nt: TGCAGTGCCCCTACTAGTTCCAGCACAGATACGCAGTATTTT
cdr3_aa: CSAPTSSSTDTQYF
v_call: TRBV20-1
clone_size: NA
d_call: NA
j_call: TRBJ2-3

cdr3_nt: TGTGCCAGCAGTTCGGGGGGAACCCAAGAGACCCAGTACTTC
cdr3_aa: CASSSGGTQETQYF
v_call: TRBV27
clone_size: medium-sized
d_call: TRBD2
j_call: TRBJ2-5

cdr3_nt: TGTGCCAGCAGCCCATATGGGGATATCACAGATACGCAGTATTTT
cdr3_aa: CASSPYGDITDTQYF
v_call: TRBV7-8
clone_size: many
d_call: NA
j_call: TRBJ2-3

cdr3_nt: TGTGCCAGCAATTTGGGGGCGCGAGATACGCAGTATTTT
cdr3_aa: CASNLGARDTQYF
v_call: TRBV12-3/TRBV12-4
clone_size: medium-sized
d_call: NA
j_call: TRBJ2-3

cdr3_nt: TGTGCCAGCAGTTACTTCGGGACAGGGGGCGGCTACGAGCAGTACTTC
cdr3_aa: CASSYFGTGGGYEQYF
v_call: TRBV6-5
clone_size: few
d_call: TRBD1
j_call: TRBJ2-7

cdr3_nt: TGTGCCAGCCATAACGGGGACCCCTCCTACGAGCAGTACTTC
cdr3_aa: CASHNGDPSYEQYF
v_call: TRBV6-1
clone_size: NA
d_call: NA
j_call: TRBJ2-7

cdr3_nt: TGTGCCAGCAGCCTAGAGGGGACAGGGGGTCTCAATGAGCAGTTCTTC
cdr3_aa: CASSLEGTGGLNEQFF
v_call: TRBV6-4
clone_size: many
d_call: TRBD1
j_call: TRBJ2-1

cdr3_nt: TGTGCCAGCAGTTCCATGACAGGGGGCGAGCAGTACTTC
cdr3_aa: CASSSMTGGEQYF
v_call: TRBV6-1
clone_size: medium-sized
d_call: TRBD1
j_call: TRBJ2-7

cdr3_nt: TGTGCCAGCAGCGTCCGAAGCGGGAGCCCTCGGCTTGAGCAGTTCTTC
cdr3_aa: CASSVRSGSPRLEQFF
v_call: TRBV11-1
clone_size: medium-sized
d_call: TRBD2
j_call: TRBJ2-1

cdr3_nt: TGTGCCACCAGTGATGGGGACAGGGGGCTAGGAGAGACCCAGTACTTC
cdr3_aa: CATSDGDRGLGETQYF
v_call: TRBV24-1
clone_size: many
d_call: TRBD1
j_call: TRBJ2-5

cdr3_nt: TGTGCCAGCAGTCCCAGGGAGGAAATCACTGAAGCTTTCTTT
cdr3_aa: CASSPREEITEAFF
v_call: TRBV12-3/TRBV12-4
clone_size: many
d_call: NA
j_call: TRBJ1-1

cdr3_nt: TGTGCCAGCAGTGATAGAGGACTAGCGGGAGGGAATGAGCAGTACTTC
cdr3_aa: CASSDRGLAGGNEQYF
v_call: TRBV25-1
clone_size: few
d_call: TRBD2
j_call: TRBJ2-4

cdr3_nt: TGTGCCAGCTCAGTAGTCTACGAGCAGTTCTTC
cdr3_aa: CASSVVYEQFF
v_call: TRBV6-1
clone_size: few
d_call: NA
j_call: TRBJ2-1

cdr3_nt: TGTGCCAGCAGCTTGGCCGAACTGAGACTAGAGCAGTTCTTC
cdr3_aa: CASSLAELRLEQFF
v_call: TRBV5-6
clone_size: NA
d_call: NA
j_call: TRBJ2-1

cdr3_nt: TGCGCCAGCAGCCAAGGGCGACTAGCTCCCGGGAGTGAGCAGTTCTTC
cdr3_aa: CASSQGRLAPGSEQFF
v_call: TRBV4-3
clone_size: NA
d_call: TRBD2
j_call: TRBJ2-1

cdr3_nt: TGTGCCAGCAGCTTCTTAGCGGAAGGGGACGGGGAGCTGTTTTTT
cdr3_aa: CASSFLAEGDGELFF
v_call: TRBV7-6
clone_size: NA
d_call: NA
j_call: TRBJ2-2